Described below is a single TCR beta chain sequence and its context. The antigen is not known. This record comes from a study of post-analysis software for immune sequencing data. Study summary: Secondary progressive, relapsing-remitting and progressive-relapsing multiple sclerosis were among the included disease courses. Study-wide findings and caveats: Relative to controls, patients had five TRBV segments at higher frequency, with TRBV5-6, TRBV5-1 and TRBV20-1 among these. Diversity measured as normalized Chao1 was significantly lower in multiple sclerosis patients than in controls. Strong co-clustering by F measure linked samples that shared a preparation batch.

Trimming removed 2 bases from V and 2 bases from J, with 8 bases in between. Per germline, CDR1 SNHLY and CDR2 FYNNEI. This CDR3 comprises 14 residues. Each TCR beta cDNA library carried unique molecular identifiers. Each sample of roughly 0.9 to 11 million input T cells yielded about 500,000 cDNA molecules, so each molecule approximated one T cell. In TCRdb, the PCR reads were re-called with MiXCR into one record per CDR3 protein. The sample holds hundreds of thousands of distinct CDR3 sequences, roughly 29% seen once. The specimen sequenced was blood. V gene TRBV2 combines with J gene TRBJ2-3; D is ambiguous. The sequence was obtained from a girl aged 10-17 years with multiple sclerosis. The CDR3: CASSEQLYTDTQYF. The CDR3 DNA is TGTGCCAGCAGTGAACAGCTATACACAGATACGCAGTATTTT.